This T cell receptor beta chain was observed in a study of human T cells and chemical hapten exposure. For the study at large: Patch tests put 0.01% DPC on the upper back, and the results were checked at 6 days.

The library tagged each cDNA molecule with unique molecular identifiers. TCRdb reprocessed the RACE reads with MiXCR, giving one entry per CDR3 protein. The profile shows about 92,000 distinct CDR3 sequences, roughly 11% of them singletons. Time point: patch test 3, about 24 weeks after DPC sensitization. Treatment specified: therapeutic diphenylcyclopropenone sensitization with weekly scalp DPC. Blood was drawn before each patch test was applied. Many counts were recorded for this clonotype. Its cognate antigen is unknown. Notes on the study in general: No change in TCRs above 1 in 1000 frequency was produced by DPC sensitization.

V lost 3 bases, J lost 9 bases, and 5 bases stayed unmatched. This CDR3 is 14 amino acids long. Per the germline V gene, CDR1 is DFQATT and CDR2 is SNEGSKA (reference sequence). The chain carries TRBV20-1 and TRBJ2-5; 15 positions match TRBD2. This TCR was sampled from a woman aged 25 to 39 with alopecia areata. Some clones in this sample may be carry-over from other donors' samples. Sequencing used whole blood, obtained in connection with sensitization to the hapten diphenylcyclopropenone (DPC). For the CDR3, the DNA is TGCAGTGCTAGGGGACTAGCGGGAGGAGGGGCCCAGTACTTC. Amino acid sequence: CSARGLAGGGAQYF.